One T cell receptor (beta chain) is described in this entry. Antigen specificity is unknown. This entry comes from a study of CD8+ T cells in alopecia areata. Study outcomes and limitations: Scalp clonality and expanded CD8+ clones among the top 100 were significantly decreased by tofacitinib.

RNA was isolated and reverse transcribed to cDNA, the sequencing template. This table comes from immunoSEQ multiplex PCR, and its TCRdb copy is limited to in-frame clones, with some not included. The sample lists around 86,000 clones, 70% to 80% seen once, with approximately 15% in the top ten. Stated treatment: oral pan-JAK inhibitor, 5-10 mg twice daily. The investigators collected lesional scalp punch biopsies and peripheral blood from alopecia areata patients. The CDR3 sequence is 15 residues long. CDR1 ENHRY and CDR2 SYGVKD come from the germline V gene. Trimming took off 4 bases at V and 3 bases at J, with 16 bases between the two ends.

The rearrangement uses TRBV10-3 and TRBJ2-7; weak D call: TRBD2 (6 bases). This sequence was found in a human donor with alopecia areata. The specimen comprised CD8+ T cells sorted from blood, sampled between weeks 44 and 45, from a patient treated with tofacitinib. This CDR3 reads CAISVGSGVNYEQYF. In nucleotides, the CDR3 is TGTGCCATCAGTGTCGGGAGCGGAGTTAACTACGAGCAGTACTTC.